This record looks at one TCR beta chain sequence and its context. The entry originates in a study of blood T cell repertoires in COVID-19. Study information: The study drew acute and convalescent COVID-19 samples from the United States, Italy and Spain. PBMCs, B-cell-depleted T cells, or T cells provided the cDNA or gDNA that made up the material.

The CDR3 length is 16 residues. Trimming removed 5 bases from V and 0 bases from J, with 15 bases in between. Germline values: CDR1 SGHRS, CDR2 YFSETQ. The authors' processing: Counts of nucleated cells, estimated from reference gene primer amplification, were obtained. Sequenced by immunoSEQ multiplex PCR; TCRdb stores in-frame clones only, minus some. V, J and clone size were drawn from that table, and D and trimming were deduced from the DNA. The repertoire consists of around 160,000 clones, with 70% to 90% occurring once and the leading ten covering around 8.3%. The receptor was isolated from a man between 60 and 75 years old with acute or convalescent COVID-19. The V and J genes are TRBV5-1 and TRBJ2-4, with D possibly being TRBD1 (6 bases). Sequencing was carried out using peripheral blood. CDR3 DNA sequence: TGCGCCAGCAGTTTTGGACAGATAGTAGCCAAAAACATTCAGTACTTC. Residues: CASSFGQIVAKNIQYF.